This entry features one TCR beta chain sequence. The data stem from a study of control samples from healthy donors and cancer patients. Data came from immunoSEQ multiplex PCR; TCRdb stores just in-frame clones and leaves some out. The sample lists 98,000 or so clones, 88% occurring once. CDR1 and CDR2 (germline): MGHRA, YSYEKL. With V trimmed by 4 bases and J by 7 bases, 4 bases remained unmatched. This CDR3 region has 15 residues. The rearrangement joins TRBV4-1 to TRBJ2-1, with TRBD2 matching 13 bases. Specimen: blood. The TCR was taken from a woman between 65 and 79 years old in good health. DNA of the CDR3: TGCGCCAGCAGCCGTCAGGGACTAGCGGGAAATGAGCAGTTCTTC. This codes for CASSRQGLAGNEQFF.